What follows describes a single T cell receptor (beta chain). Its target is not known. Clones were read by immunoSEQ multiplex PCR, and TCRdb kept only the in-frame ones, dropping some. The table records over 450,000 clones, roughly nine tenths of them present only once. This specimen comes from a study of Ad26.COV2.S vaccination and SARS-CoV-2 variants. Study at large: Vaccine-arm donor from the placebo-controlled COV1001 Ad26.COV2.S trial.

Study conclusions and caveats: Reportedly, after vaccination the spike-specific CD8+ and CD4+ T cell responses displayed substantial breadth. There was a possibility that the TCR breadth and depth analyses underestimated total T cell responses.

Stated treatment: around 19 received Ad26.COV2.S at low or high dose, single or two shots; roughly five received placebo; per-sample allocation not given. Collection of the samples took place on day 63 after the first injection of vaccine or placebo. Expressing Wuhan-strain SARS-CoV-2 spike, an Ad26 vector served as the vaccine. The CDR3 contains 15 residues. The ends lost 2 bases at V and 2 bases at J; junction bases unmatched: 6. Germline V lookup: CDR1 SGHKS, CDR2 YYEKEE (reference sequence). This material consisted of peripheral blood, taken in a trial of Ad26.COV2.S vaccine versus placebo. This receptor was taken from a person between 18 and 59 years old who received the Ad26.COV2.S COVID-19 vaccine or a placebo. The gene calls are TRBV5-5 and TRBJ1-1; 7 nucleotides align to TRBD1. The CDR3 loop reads CASSLGGYGNTEAFF. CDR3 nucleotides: TGTGCCAGCAGCTTAGGGGGCTATGGTAACACTGAAGCTTTCTTT.